The 32 T cell receptor beta chains given below trace back to one sample, sequenced in a study of blood T cells in healthy people across ages. Sample-barcoded 5' priming and a J-beta primer mix drove a second PCR of about 6 to 12 cycles. Each CDR3 protein is one row after TCRdb ran MiXCR on the 5' RACE reads. The sample includes approximately 760,000 distinct CDR3 sequences, approximately 25% of them seen just once. These data also formed part of another study, on T cells of mothers and their children.

Sequencing was done on a sample of blood. The receptors were sampled from a boy aged 5-17 years in good health.

This clonotype turned up a few times. The chain uses TRBV14 and TRBJ2-5; TRBD2 aligns across 10 bases. The better agreement between TRBJ2-1 and the DNA end casts doubt on the J call. The CDR3 runs to 19 residues. The germline CDR1 and CDR2 sequences are SGHDN and FVKESK. CDR3 sequence: CASSPGREMVASGSDEQFF. CDR3 nucleotide sequence: TGTGCCAGCAGCCCAGGAAGAGAGATGGTGGCTAGCGGGAGCGATGAGCAGTTCTTC.

V gene TRBV6-2 or TRBV6-3 combines with J gene TRBJ2-3; D is uncertain. V lost 4 bases and J 0 bases, leaving 5 bases between the germline ends. Germline V gene lookup returns CDR1 MNHEY and CDR2 SVGEGT. The CDR3 has 13 amino acids. The CDR3 bases are TGTGCCAGCAGTTTTGATAGCACAGATACGCAGTATTTT. Translating it yields CASSFDSTDTQYF.

The chain has TRBV7-8 and TRBJ1-4; 7 bases agree with TRBD1. The CDR3 spans 18 residues. CDR1 is SGHVS and CDR2 is FQNEAQ in the germline V gene. Trimming removed 4 bases from V and 0 bases from J; junction bases left unmatched: 11. Here the CDR3 reads CASSSPAGQIATNEKLFF. The CDR3, as DNA: TGTGCCAGCAGCTCCCCCGCGGGACAGATAGCAACTAATGAAAAACTGTTTTTT.

V gene TRBV15 combines with J gene TRBJ2-3, with TRBD1 matching over 11 bases. The germline gives CDR1 LNHNV, CDR2 YYDKDF (reference sequence). The J segment lost 6 bases and the V segment lost 1 base, leaving 6 bases of the junction unmatched. The CDR3 runs to 16 residues. The CDR3 sequence: CATSRGMGQGEDTQYF. Here the CDR3 DNA reads TGTGCCACCAGCAGAGGGATGGGACAGGGGGAGGATACGCAGTATTTT.

This rearrangement joins TRBV15 to TRBJ2-7; D is unresolved. V lost 5 bases, J lost 0 bases, and 17 bases lay in between. The germline CDR1 and CDR2 sequences are LNHNV and YYDKDF (reference sequence). The CDR3 runs to 16 residues. CDR3 sequence reads: CATSPTAALGSYEQYF. The DNA for the CDR3 is TGTGCCACCAGCCCGACGGCGGCTTTAGGCTCCTACGAGCAGTACTTC.

V is TRBV29-1 and J is TRBJ1-2; tentative D call: TRBD1 (5 bases). Trimming took 2 bases from V and 6 from J, leaving 16 bases between them. This CDR3 is 14 amino acids long. In germline, CDR1 is SQVTM, CDR2 ANQGSEA. In nucleotides, the CDR3 is TGCAGCGTTGAAAGGCCCGACAGCCCGGATGGCTACACCTTC. This translates into CSVERPDSPDGYTF.

This clonotype was recorded a few times. The V call is TRBV10-3, the J call TRBJ1-2; maybe TRBD1 (6 bases). CDR1 is ENHRY, CDR2 SYGVKD, per germline. The CDR3 totals 12 residues. V gave up 8 bases and J gave up 4 bases, with 11 bases separating them. Here the CDR3 reads CAIFRGPYGYTF. The CDR3 region has the DNA TGTGCCATCTTCAGGGGACCCTATGGCTACACCTTC.

The table lists this clonotype with a few counts. The rearrangement links TRBV28 to TRBJ2-1; D remains ambiguous. Per germline, CDR1 MDHEN and CDR2 SYDVKM. This CDR3 is 14 amino acids long. Between the trimmed V and J ends, which lost 4 bases and 0 bases, there was a span of 7 bases. The CDR3 spells CASSYVSSYNEQFF. The DNA for the CDR3 is TGTGCCAGCAGTTACGTTAGCTCCTACAATGAGCAGTTCTTC.

The chain has TRBV6-2 or TRBV6-3 and TRBJ1-2; D unclear. V dropped 2 bases and J dropped 0 bases, with 10 bases sitting between them. The CDR3 spans 15 residues. CDR1 is MNHEY and CDR2 is SVGEGT in the germline V gene. The CDR3 coding sequence is TGTGCCAGCAGTTACGTCGAGGGAGCTAACTATGGCTACACCTTC. It translates to CASSYVEGANYGYTF.

The CDR3 sequence is CASSFNAGPGETQYF. CDR3 bases: TGTGCCAGCAGCTTTAACGCGGGGCCCGGGGAGACCCAGTACTTC. The chain uses TRBV7-3 and TRBJ2-5; D is perhaps TRBD2 (6 bases). The CDR3 contains 15 residues. Germline assignment: CDR1 SGHTA and CDR2 FQGTGA. The V end lost 3 bases, the J end lost 5 bases, and 16 bases lay between the germline ends. The whole variable domain, filled in from reference TRBV7-3 and TRBJ2-5, reads GAGVSQTPSNKVTEKGKYVELRCDPISGHTALYWYRQSLGQGPEFLIYFQGTGAADDSGLPNDRFFAVRPEGSVSTLKIQRTERGDSAVYLCASSFNAGPGETQYFGPGTRLLVL.

This clonotype was seen only a few times. This chain connects TRBV20-1 to TRBJ1-4; 7 nucleotides agree with TRBD1. The CDR3 length is 11 residues. Unmatched junction bases numbered 7, after V lost 2 bases and J lost 16 bases. CDR1 and CDR2 from the germline V gene are DFQATT and SNEGSKA (reference sequence). The CDR3 reads CSARSEGQSFF. CDR3 bases: TGCAGTGCTAGATCTGAGGGACAGTCGTTTTTT.

V gene TRBV20-1 combines with J gene TRBJ2-5; D is undetermined. Germline CDR1 is DFQATT and CDR2 is SNEGSKA (reference sequence). Deletions cut 6 bases from V and 1 base from J, with 9 bases between. The CDR3 has 12 residues. The CDR3 region is CSAWTAQETQYF. The CDR3 nucleotides are TGCAGTGCCTGGACGGCCCAAGAGACCCAGTACTTC.

This clonotype has only a few counts. The chain recombines TRBV12-3 or TRBV12-4 with TRBJ2-7, with 9 positions matching TRBD1. The CDR3 sequence is 12 residues long. V lost 7 bases, J lost 6 bases, and 4 bases stayed unmatched. This chain's CDR3 is CASTRTGAEQYF. As DNA, the CDR3 is TGTGCCAGCACTAGGACAGGGGCCGAGCAGTACTTC.

The chain combines TRBV3-1 with TRBJ1-2; tentatively, D is TRBD1 (6 bases). The CDR3 loop spans 13 amino acids. Germline CDR1 is LGHDT and CDR2 is YNNKEL (reference sequence). V gave up 7 bases and J gave up 8 bases, with 17 bases separating them. CDR3 DNA: TGTGCCAGCACCACTCGAGGGACAAAGGGCTACACCTTC. Translated, it gives CASTTRGTKGYTF.

CDR3 region: CASSQEGALAIPYNEQFF. The CDR3 DNA sequence: TGTGCCAGCAGCCAAGAGGGGGCTCTAGCGATCCCCTACAATGAGCAGTTCTTC. The chain has TRBV3-1 and TRBJ2-1; D may match TRBD1 or TRBD2 (6 bases each). The CDR3 is 18 residues long. Trimming pared 0 bases from V and 2 bases from J, leaving 17 bases between. Germline loops: CDR1 LGHDT, CDR2 YNNKEL (reference sequence).

The chain is built from TRBV12-3 or TRBV12-4 and TRBJ2-5; the D gene is possibly TRBD2 (6 bases). The assigned J gene may be wrong: the sequence end matches TRBJ2-7 better. The CDR3 runs 14 residues. CDR3 in DNA: TGTGCCAGCAGTTTAGTGGGGTCGGGGGTCGAGCAGTACTTC. Translating gives CASSLVGSGVEQYF.

This sequence joins TRBV12-5 and TRBJ2-5; 10 bases are shared with TRBD2. The DNA end favors TRBJ2-7, so the J call may be wrong. In germline, CDR1 is LGHNT, CDR2 FRNRAP. The length of the CDR3 is 14 residues. The CDR3 loop reads CASGRTSGSYEQYF. CDR3 nucleotides: TGTGCTAGTGGCCGGACTAGCGGCTCCTACGAGCAGTACTTC.

This clonotype has a handful of counts. The chain uses TRBV20-1 and TRBJ2-5; 8 positions match TRBD1. There are 13 residues in the CDR3. The germline V gene encodes CDR1 DFQATT and CDR2 SNEGSKA (reference sequence). J lost 0 bases, V lost 5 bases, and 2 bases had no gene match. CDR3 amino acids: CSAADRDQETQYF. Written as DNA, the CDR3 is TGCAGTGCTGCGGACAGGGACCAAGAGACCCAGTACTTC.

The chain combines TRBV29-1 with TRBJ1-1; D not resolved. The V end lost 7 bases, the J end lost 1 base, and 10 bases lay between the germline ends. This CDR3 is 12 amino acids long. The germline V gene has CDR1 SQVTM and CDR2 ANQGSEA. CDR3 loop: CSASAGNTEAFF. The CDR3 region has the DNA TGCAGCGCCTCTGCAGGGAACACTGAAGCTTTCTTT.

This clonotype has more than one count but fewer than ten. V is TRBV12-3 or TRBV12-4 and J is TRBJ2-5; D is unresolved. The CDR3 sequence is 13 residues long. V gave up 1 base and J gave up 4 bases, with 7 bases separating them. The CDR3 region has the DNA TGTGCCAGCAGTTTAGGCCATCTAGAGACCCAGTACTTC. This encodes CASSLGHLETQYF.

In its sample, this clonotype was seen a few times. The V call is TRBV29-1, the J call TRBJ2-5, with a weak D call TRBD2 (6 bases). With the DNA end fitting TRBJ2-7 better, the J assignment may be wrong. The CDR3 contains 13 residues. Germline V gene sequence: CDR1 SQVTM, CDR2 ANQGSEA. This chain's CDR3 is CSVSSGFPYEQYF. The CDR3 DNA follows: TGCAGCGTTTCAAGCGGGTTCCCCTACGAGCAGTACTTC.

The chain uses TRBV28 and TRBJ2-5; D might be TRBD1 (6 bases). V was trimmed by 5 bases and J by 5 bases, leaving 18 bases between them. From germline, CDR1 is MDHEN and CDR2 SYDVKM. The CDR3 extends over 15 amino acids. This CDR3 is CASSTWTDPGETQYF. The CDR3 DNA sequence: TGTGCCAGCAGTACCTGGACAGACCCGGGGGAGACCCAGTACTTC. The entire variable domain, with the rest obtained from reference TRBV28 and TRBJ2-5, is as follows: DVKVTQSSRYLVKRTGEKVFLECVQDMDHENMFWYRQDPGLGLRLIYFSYDVKMKEKGDIPEGYSVSREKKERFSLILESASTNQTSMYLCASSTWTDPGETQYFGPGTRLLVL.

The chain couples TRBV11-2 to TRBJ1-3; 8 nucleotides align to TRBD1. The CDR3 length is 17 residues. Trimming cost V 5 bases and J 0 bases; bases outside gene matches: 9. Germline V gene sequence: CDR1 SGHAT, CDR2 FQNNGV. This chain's CDR3 is CASSTGTGPFSGNTIYF. CDR3 in DNA: TGTGCCAGCAGCACGGGGACAGGACCTTTCTCTGGAAACACCATATATTTT.

This clonotype showed up just a few times. For the CDR3, the DNA is TGCAGTGCTACAGTCGGCGGAGCGGGGTTGGCCCAGTACTTC. Protein sequence: CSATVGGAGLAQYF. The rearrangement uses TRBV20-1 and TRBJ2-5, with 7 nucleotides matching TRBD2. From germline, CDR1 is DFQATT and CDR2 SNEGSKA (reference sequence). This CDR3 spans 14 amino acids. The trim removed 4 bases at V and 9 bases at J, leaving 14 bases unmatched.

The chain carries TRBV19 and TRBJ2-1; 7 bases line up with TRBD2. With 3 bases clipped from V and 8 bases from J, the junction kept 13 bases outside the gene matches. Germline CDR1 is LNHDA and CDR2 is SQIVND (reference sequence). The CDR3 loop spans 16 amino acids. The CDR3 DNA reads TGTGCCAGTAGTATGTCGGACGGGAGGCCGGGTTATGAGCAGTTCTTC. Protein product: CASSMSDGRPGYEQFF.

This clonotype has only one observation. The chain recombines TRBV29-1 with TRBJ2-5, with TRBD1 matching 9 bases. Germline CDR1 reads SQVTM; CDR2 reads ANQGSEA. CDR3 length: 13 residues. V lost 0 bases, J lost 11 bases, and 7 bases stayed unmatched. This CDR3 reads CSVEDLWTGEQYF. The CDR3 nucleotides read TGCAGCGTTGAAGATCTTTGGACAGGGGAACAGTACTTC.

This sequence joins TRBV20-1 and TRBJ1-2, with TRBD1 as a possible D gene (5 bases). The CDR3 loop spans 13 amino acids. V lost 5 bases and J lost 7, with 17 bases in between. CDR1 is DFQATT, CDR2 SNEGSKA, per germline (reference sequence). CDR3 amino acids: CSAGHWDYVGYTF. CDR3 coding DNA: TGCAGTGCTGGGCACTGGGACTATGTTGGCTACACCTTC.

A single count supports this clonotype. The rearrangement uses TRBV27 and TRBJ1-2; D not certain. The CDR3 is 18 residues long. Germline lookup yields CDR1 MNHEY and CDR2 SMNVEV (reference sequence). Trimming took 5 bases from V and 1 from J, leaving 23 bases between them. This chain's CDR3 is CASSTIAGGRRLNYGYTF. CDR3 sequence (DNA): TGTGCCAGCAGTACAATAGCGGGTGGACGAAGACTTAACTATGGCTACACCTTC.

This rearrangement joins TRBV10-2 to TRBJ2-7; D is ambiguous. The V end was cut by 3 bases, the J end by 12 bases, with 12 bases between. CDR3 length equals 11 residues. Germline CDR1 reads WSHSY; CDR2 reads SAAADI. The CDR3 DNA reads TGCGCCAGCAGTGAAGGCACGCTGGGGTACTTC. It specifies CASSEGTLGYF.

Only a few counts were recorded for this clonotype. The rearrangement uses TRBV7-9 and TRBJ1-3; D is unresolved. Germline CDR1 is SEHNR and CDR2 is FQNEAQ (reference sequence). V was trimmed by 0 bases and J by 2 bases, leaving 5 bases between them. The CDR3 runs 14 residues. CDR3 sequence reads: CASSLAGTGNTIYF. The DNA of the CDR3 is TGTGCCAGCAGCTTAGCGGGGACTGGAAACACCATATATTTT.

This rearrangement joins TRBV7-9 to TRBJ2-1, with 8 positions matching TRBD1. The DNA matches TRBJ2-7 better at its end, which makes the J call doubtful. The CDR3 has 14 residues. The germline V gene has CDR1 SEHNR and CDR2 FQNEAQ (reference sequence). This CDR3 reads CASSLEAGGIEQYF. DNA for the CDR3: TGTGCCAGCAGCTTAGAAGCAGGGGGCATCGAGCAGTACTTC.

This clonotype turned up a few times. J is TRBJ2-5 and V is TRBV20-1, with D tentatively TRBD1 (6 bases). The CDR3 has 13 amino acids. Germline lookup yields CDR1 DFQATT and CDR2 SNEGSKA (reference sequence). Between the trimmed V and J ends, which lost 1 base and 0 bases, there was a span of 6 bases. CDR3 in amino acids: CSARGTDQETQYF. Here the CDR3 DNA reads TGCAGTGCTAGAGGGACAGACCAAGAGACCCAGTACTTC.